This TCR beta chain is drawn from a study of blood T cell repertoires in COVID-19 (dated by TCRdb to between 2020 and 2021). Describing the broader study: Samples covering the acute and convalescent phases of COVID-19 were provided by collaborators in the United States, Italy and Spain. The material from the prospective study consisted of cDNA or gDNA derived from T cells, B-cell-depleted T cells, or PBMCs. Deeply sampled blood TCRbeta repertoires from subjects exposed to, actively infected with, or recovered from COVID-19 were included in the dataset. The repertoires were released in a freely available public database meant as a resource for research on the immune response to SARS-CoV-2. The samples were drawn from two sources: the first 160 participants of the ongoing ImmuneRACE study, and approximately 1,300 subjects contributed by 6 global collaborators. Sample metadata almost always included a de-identified subject ID, COVID-19 status, age in years and sex. Where available, HLA class I and class II types were taken from metadata supplied by the sample provider and were not determined by assay-based typing. The research as a whole found: The amount of clinical and demographic metadata varied by source and participant and was provided uncurated.

Regarding this clone: What this receptor recognizes is not known. The record has no base qualities; no much larger clone is one base away.

Collaborating institutions collected whole blood in K2EDTA tubes following their own protocols. For TCRbeta analysis, collaborator samples were shipped as frozen whole blood, as isolated PBMCs, or as DNA extracted from either sample type. The immunoSEQ Assay, a bias-controlled multiplex PCR, was used to amplify TCRbeta CDR3 regions from genomic DNA. Under the source paper's analysis protocol: The number of nucleated cells in each sample was estimated from the amplification of reference gene primers within the assay. Sequence reads were collapsed and filtered to measure the absolute abundance of every unique TCRbeta CDR3 rearrangement. Productive Simpson clonality was computed per sample as the square root of Simpson's diversity index over productive rearrangements. TCRdb stores this immuneACCESS table with in-frame sequences only. Part of the clones is absent; in the studies checked, under half of the shortfall reflects unresolved V genes, and no reason is known for the rest. The V and J calls and clone size were taken over from that table, and D and trimming were inferred from the DNA. This sample gives roughly 65,000 clones in total; around 85% of them show up just once. The biggest ten clones account for roughly a third of the sample.

The CDR3 runs 15 residues from the cysteine to the phenylalanine. Of all the DNA, just the CDR3 is kept, 45 bases in frame from base 1. CDR1 and CDR2 are drawn from the germline V gene: SGHTA, FQGTGA. V drops 0 bases and J drops 13 bases, leaving 19 bases in between. The sequence derives from an elderly woman with active or convalescent COVID-19. The specimen was peripheral blood. In this chain, TRBV7-3 is recombined with TRBJ2-1; matching of 6 bases hints at TRBD2 as the D gene. The CDR3 is CASSLTAGPGTKQFF. The bases read TGTGCCAGCAGCTTAACGGCGGGGCCCGGGACCAAACAGTTCTTC.